This T cell receptor beta chain was captured by sequencing in a study of T cell responses to AZD1222 COVID-19 vaccine. Assay used: immunoSEQ multiplex PCR; TCRdb lists only in-frame clones, some missing. The sample has about 160,000 clones; approximately 88% are singletons. For this clone: Its antigen is currently unknown.

The study's findings and limits: None of the repertoires were sampled until the peak T cell response had passed.

CDR1 is MNHNS and CDR2 is SASEGT in the germline V gene. The CDR3 extends over 14 amino acids. With 10 bases removed from V and 6 bases from J, the gap between germline ends came to 21 bases. V and J are TRBV6-1 and TRBJ1-1, with D perhaps matching TRBD1 (6 bases). The source was peripheral blood, collected 28 days after the second AZD1222 dose. The receptor was isolated from an adult who received the AZD1222 COVID-19 vaccine. CDR3 bases: TGTGCCACCGAACCCACAGGGCGAGGGGCTGAAGCTTTCTTT. Amino acids: CATEPTGRGAEAFF.